This T cell receptor (beta chain) was recovered during a study of shared clonotypes between healthy human individuals. Trimming took 6 bases from V and 3 from J, leaving 11 bases between them. Germline CDR1 SGHTA, CDR2 FQGNSA. The CDR3 contains 13 residues. Of note for this clone: The same CDR3 also results from other DNA sequences found in this sample.

The repertoire was sequenced with immunoSEQ multiplex PCR; TCRdb's copy has only in-frame clones and lacks some. The profile shows some 1 million clones, roughly 75% of them singletons. The chain combines TRBV7-2 with TRBJ1-1; TRBD1 is a possible D gene (6 bases). This TCR derives from a man in his late teens or twenties in good health. Source material: memory CD4+ T cells sorted from blood. The subset is: CD45RA-negative fraction. The CDR3: CASSYDRYTEAFF. The CDR3 DNA reads as TGTGCCAGCAGTTATGACAGGTACACTGAAGCTTTCTTT.